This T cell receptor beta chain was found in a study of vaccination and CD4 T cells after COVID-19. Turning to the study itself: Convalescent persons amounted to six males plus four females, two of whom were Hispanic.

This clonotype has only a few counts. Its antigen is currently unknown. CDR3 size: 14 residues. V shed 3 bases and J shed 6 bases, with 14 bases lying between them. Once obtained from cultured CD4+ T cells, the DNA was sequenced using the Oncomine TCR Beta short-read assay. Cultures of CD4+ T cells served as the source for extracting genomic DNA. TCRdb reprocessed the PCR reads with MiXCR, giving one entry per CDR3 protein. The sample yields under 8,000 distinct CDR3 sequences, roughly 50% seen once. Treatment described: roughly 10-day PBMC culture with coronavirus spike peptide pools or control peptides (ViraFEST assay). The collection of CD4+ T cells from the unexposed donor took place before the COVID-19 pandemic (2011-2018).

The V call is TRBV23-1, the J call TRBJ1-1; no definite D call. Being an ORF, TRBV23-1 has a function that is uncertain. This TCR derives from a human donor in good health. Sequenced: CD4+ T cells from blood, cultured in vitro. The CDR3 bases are TGCGCCAGCAGTCATTTGGACCAGGAAGCTGAAGCTTTCTTT. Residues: CASSHLDQEAEAFF.